A selection of T cell receptor beta chains follows, all from one sample in a study of T-cell memory formation after mild COVID-19. TCRdb re-called the 5' RACE reads with MiXCR, one entry per CDR3 protein. The sample consists of under 450,000 distinct CDR3 sequences, roughly 20% of them appearing once. Specimen: PBMCs or a T cell subset sorted from them (not recorded which). These receptors were obtained from a man between 18 and 35 years old who had mild COVID-19 (a few samples of this study predate the infection). Cell type and time point are not known. CDR3s include the opening cysteine and the closing phenylalanine or tryptophan. The D gene is left open where the match is weak. The size entry is marked missing in some rows and otherwise reads once, few, many or a size class.

few,-,TRBJ2-7,TRBV20-1,CSARDLLGYYEQYF,TGCAGTGCTAGAGATTTGCTGGGGTATTACGAGCAGTACTTC
-,-,TRBJ1-5,TRBV2,CASSPRDLAPQHF,TGTGCCAGCAGTCCCCGGGACTTGGCGCCCCAGCATTTT
-,-,TRBJ2-7,TRBV15,CATSRDRPFYEQYF,TGTGCCACCAGCAGAGATCGGCCATTTTACGAGCAGTACTTC
few,-,TRBJ1-4,TRBV20-1,CSVYRAANEKLFF,TGCAGTGTTTATAGGGCTGCTAATGAAAAACTGTTTTTT
-,-,TRBJ2-1,TRBV7-9,CASSLAGLDEQFF,TGTGCCAGCAGCTTAGCGGGGCTGGATGAGCAGTTCTTC
few,TRBD2,TRBJ2-3,TRBV7-9,CASSETGGPSTQYF,TGTGCCAGCAGCGAGACGGGGGGTCCGAGTACGCAGTATTTT
-,-,TRBJ1-3,TRBV4-1,CASSQDYEGLPTIYF,TGCGCCAGCAGCCAAGATTACGAGGGGCTACCCACCATATATTTT
-,-,TRBJ2-5,TRBV2,CASRSLLTETQYF,TGTGCCAGCAGATCACTACTGACGGAGACCCAGTACTTC
many,-,TRBJ2-1,TRBV29-1,CSVEEQGVNEQFF,TGCAGCGTTGAAGAGCAGGGTGTCAATGAGCAGTTCTTC
-,-,TRBJ1-2,TRBV4-1,CASSQLGRTRIWNYGYTF,TGCGCCAGCAGCCAATTGGGAAGGACTCGGATCTGGAACTATGGCTACACCTTC
few,-,TRBJ2-5,TRBV20-1,CSDEEGETQYF,TGCAGTGATGAGGAGGGAGAGACCCAGTACTTC
-,TRBD1,TRBJ2-1,TRBV7-8,CASRTRQGLGNEQFF,TGTGCCAGCAGAACCCGACAGGGGCTTGGCAATGAGCAGTTCTTC
few,-,TRBJ2-1,TRBV4-3,CASSQARDRENEQFF,TGCGCCAGCAGCCAAGCCAGGGACCGCGAAAATGAGCAGTTCTTC
-,-,TRBJ2-2,TRBV4-3,CASSQDLGAGLFF,TGCGCCAGCAGCCAAGATCTAGGGGCAGGGCTGTTTTTT
few,-,TRBJ1-5,TRBV20-1,CSARKQINQPQHF,TGCAGTGCTAGGAAACAGATCAATCAGCCCCAGCATTTT
few,-,TRBJ2-3,TRBV5-5,CASSPLRTDTQYF,TGTGCCAGCAGCCCGCTGAGGACAGATACGCAGTATTTT
-,-,TRBJ2-5,TRBV12-3/TRBV12-4,CASSPSTSLETQYF,TGTGCCAGCAGTCCGAGCACTAGCCTTGAGACCCAGTACTTC
few,TRBD1,TRBJ1-2,TRBV4-3,CASSQQTGGKGYTF,TGCGCCAGCAGCCAGCAGACAGGGGGTAAAGGCTACACCTTC
-,-,TRBJ1-2,TRBV28,CASSSNRVFNYGYTF,TGTGCCAGCAGTTCCAACAGGGTTTTTAACTATGGCTACACCTTC
many,TRBD2,TRBJ2-7,TRBV6-2/TRBV6-3,CASSSAGTSGSYEQYF,TGTGCCAGCAGCTCGGCGGGGACTAGCGGCTCCTACGAGCAGTACTTC
-,-,TRBJ2-1,TRBV9,CASSPTDGTFEQFF,TGTGCCAGCAGCCCTACCGATGGGACTTTTGAGCAGTTCTTC
-,-,TRBJ2-2,TRBV7-2,CASSPDRRDGELFF,TGTGCCAGCAGCCCGGACAGGCGGGACGGGGAGCTGTTTTTT
many,-,TRBJ1-5,TRBV12-3/TRBV12-4,CASATAGGNQPQHF,TGTGCCAGCGCGACGGCGGGGGGCAATCAGCCCCAGCATTTT
few,TRBD1,TRBJ2-3,TRBV7-8,CASSLVGQGIDTQYF,TGTGCCAGCAGCTTAGTTGGACAGGGTATAGATACGCAGTATTTT
few,-,TRBJ1-5,TRBV3-1,CASSPSTILLSGDQPQHF,TGTGCCAGCAGCCCCTCTACCATCCTCCTGTCTGGCGATCAGCCCCAGCATTTT
many,-,TRBJ2-1,TRBV12-3/TRBV12-4,CASSAPGPFYNEQFF,TGTGCCAGCAGTGCTCCGGGCCCCTTTTACAATGAGCAGTTCTTC
few,-,TRBJ2-6,TRBV11-2,CASSLGPRRYSGANVLTF,TGTGCCAGCAGCTTGGGCCCAAGACGGTACTCTGGGGCCAACGTCCTGACTTTC
many,-,TRBJ2-2,TRBV7-9,CASSLEGSGELFF,TGTGCCAGCAGCTTAGAAGGATCCGGGGAGCTGTTTTTT
-,-,TRBJ1-4,TRBV6-2/TRBV6-3,CASIEGGTNEKLFF,TGTGCCAGCATCGAGGGGGGCACTAATGAAAAACTGTTTTTT
-,-,TRBJ1-2,TRBV6-2/TRBV6-3,CASSYTYMSGYTF,TGTGCCAGCAGTTACACCTACATGAGTGGCTACACCTTC
-,-,TRBJ2-1,TRBV7-9,CASSAEQVREQFF,TGTGCCAGCAGCGCGGAACAGGTTCGGGAGCAGTTCTTC
-,-,TRBJ2-5,TRBV7-2,CASSFQGGSQETQYF,TGTGCCAGCAGCTTTCAGGGGGGGTCCCAAGAGACCCAGTACTTC
-,TRBD2,TRBJ2-5,TRBV6-6,CASSTTRAGGQETQYF,TGTGCCAGCAGTACCACGAGGGCGGGGGGCCAGGAGACCCAGTACTTC
-,-,TRBJ1-5,TRBV4-1,CASSQGNIHSNQPQHF,TGCGCCAGCAGCCAAGGCAACATCCATAGCAATCAGCCCCAGCATTTT
-,-,TRBJ2-7,TRBV7-3,CASSPLIPRLVHEQYF,TGTGCCAGCAGCCCCCTGATCCCTAGGCTCGTCCACGAGCAGTACTTC
-,-,TRBJ1-3,TRBV7-2,CASSLVGQPGNTIYF,TGTGCCAGCAGCTTAGTTGGGCAACCTGGAAACACCATATATTTT
-,-,TRBJ2-1,TRBV10-3,CAISGLEYNEQFF,TGTGCCATCAGTGGTTTAGAGTACAATGAGCAGTTCTTC